The present entry profiles one T cell receptor beta chain with its context. The antigen is undetermined. The CDR3 loop spans 16 amino acids. V was cut by 2 bases and J by 0 bases, with 11 bases left in between. Germline values: CDR1 MNHEY, CDR2 SVGAGI. This record belongs to a study of beta chain features in type 1 diabetes. Each of the CD4+ naive, central memory, regulatory and stem cell-like memory populations was sorted via CD45RO/CCR7/CD25/CD127/CD95/CD27. Findings of the study overall: Shortening of TCRB CDR3s, moderate but significant, appeared in all four CD4+ subsets of Type 1 diabetes patients. Insertions at VDJ junctions were less frequent in type 1 diabetes patients. These patients also deleted more nucleotides at the same junctions.

Every isolated RNA sample was fully reverse transcribed, so sequencing captured expressed TCRB transcripts. The assay was immunoSEQ multiplex PCR, and TCRdb's table has in-frame clones only and misses some. Of around 240,000 clones listed, about a sixth are singletons. The sample taken for sequencing was naive CD4+ T cells from blood. The chain combines TRBV6-5 with TRBJ2-1, with a tentative D call TRBD1 (5 bases). The clonotype originates from a man aged 30 to 39 with type 1 diabetes. For the CDR3, the DNA is TGTGCCAGCAGTTACGGTGGGGCGAGCTCCTACAATGAGCAGTTCTTC. This codes for CASSYGGASSYNEQFF.